A single sample gave rise to the 6 T cell receptor beta chains below, sequenced in a study of T cell changes during pregnancy in multiple sclerosis. TCRdb's table, derived via immunoSEQ multiplex PCR, lists solely in-frame clones and lacks some. The sample lists some 97,000 clones, 92% occurring once. This sample comprised peripheral blood, obtained after pregnancy. The source is a female donor with multiple sclerosis, enrolled in a pregnancy study.

This sequence joins TRBV6-5 and TRBJ1-3, with 8 bases lining up with TRBD1. Germline trimming cut 3 bases from V and 7 bases from J; bases unmatched to any gene: 8. The CDR3 covers 15 residues. Germline V lookup: CDR1 MNHEY, CDR2 SVGAGI. The CDR3, as DNA: TGTGCCAGCAGTTATTCCGGACAGGGCGGGAACACCATATATTTT. It yields the protein CASSYSGQGGNTIYF.

This chain uses TRBV5-1 with TRBJ2-1; 10 bases map to TRBD2. The J segment lost 3 bases and the V segment lost 3 bases, leaving 6 bases of the junction unmatched. Germline CDR1 SGHRS, CDR2 YFSETQ. This CDR3 contains 16 residues. The CDR3 DNA follows: TGCGCCAGCAGCTCCGGACTAGCGGCTGACTACAATGAGCAGTTCTTC. It translates to CASSSGLAADYNEQFF.

The gene calls are TRBV5-1 and TRBJ2-3, with D uncertain. This CDR3 has 13 residues. Germline V gives CDR1 SGHRS, CDR2 YFSETQ. V was trimmed by 1 base and J by 6 bases, leaving 9 bases between them. The CDR3 region has the DNA TGCGCCAGCAGCTTGCCTAATAAGGATACGCAGTATTTT. Translating it yields CASSLPNKDTQYF.

The chain links TRBV11-3 to TRBJ2-2; D is possibly TRBD2 (7 bases). V was cut by 3 bases and J by 5 bases, with 13 bases left in between. This CDR3 has 15 amino acids. CDR1 and CDR2 (germline): SGHNT, YENEEA. The CDR3 bases are TGTGCCAGCAGCTTCGACGGGGGGCAAACCGGGGAGCTGTTTTTT. This encodes CASSFDGGQTGELFF.

The chain links TRBV4-2 to TRBJ1-1; D remains unclear. The CDR3 sequence is 15 residues long. V was shortened by 0 bases and J by 2 bases, with 10 bases between the two germline ends. Per the germline V gene, CDR1 is LGHNA and CDR2 is YNFKEQ. The CDR3 loop reads CASSQEASYNTEAFF. CDR3 DNA sequence: TGTGCCAGCAGCCAAGAGGCCAGTTATAACACTGAAGCTTTCTTT.

The chain recombines TRBV4-2 with TRBJ2-1; 10 nucleotides line up with TRBD2. Germline trimming cut 2 bases from V and 4 bases from J; bases unmatched to any gene: 5. This CDR3 is 16 amino acids long. Looked up from germline, CDR1 is LGHNA and CDR2 is YNFKEQ. The CDR3, as DNA: TGTGCCAGCAGCCAATACACTAGCGGGGCATACAATGAGCAGTTCTTC. Translation gives CASSQYTSGAYNEQFF.